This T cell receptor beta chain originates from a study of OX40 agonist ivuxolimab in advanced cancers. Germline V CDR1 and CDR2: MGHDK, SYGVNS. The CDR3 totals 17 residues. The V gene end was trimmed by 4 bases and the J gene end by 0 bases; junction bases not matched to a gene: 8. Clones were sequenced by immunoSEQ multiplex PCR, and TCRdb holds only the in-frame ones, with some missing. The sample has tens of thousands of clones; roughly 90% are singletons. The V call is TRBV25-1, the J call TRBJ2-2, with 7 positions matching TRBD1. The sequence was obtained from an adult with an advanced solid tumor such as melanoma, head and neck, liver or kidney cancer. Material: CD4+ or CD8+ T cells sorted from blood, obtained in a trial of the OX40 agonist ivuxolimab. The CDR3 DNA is TGTGCCAGCAGTGGGTGGGCCGGGACAGCGAACACCGGGGAGCTGTTTTTT. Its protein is CASSGWAGTANTGELFF.